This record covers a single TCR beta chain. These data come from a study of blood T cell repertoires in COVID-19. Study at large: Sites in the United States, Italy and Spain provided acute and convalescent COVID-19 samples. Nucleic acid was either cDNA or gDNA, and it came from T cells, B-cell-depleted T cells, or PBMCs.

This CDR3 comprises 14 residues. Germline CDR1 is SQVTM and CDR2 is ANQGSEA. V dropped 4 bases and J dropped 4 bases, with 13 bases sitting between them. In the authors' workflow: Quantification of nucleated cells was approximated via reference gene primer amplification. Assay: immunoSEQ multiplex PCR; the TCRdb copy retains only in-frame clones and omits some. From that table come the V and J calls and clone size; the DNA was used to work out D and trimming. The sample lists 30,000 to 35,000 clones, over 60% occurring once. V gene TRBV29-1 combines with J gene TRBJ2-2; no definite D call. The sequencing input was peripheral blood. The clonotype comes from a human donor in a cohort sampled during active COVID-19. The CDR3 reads CSVVPPGPTGELFF. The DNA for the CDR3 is TGCAGCGTTGTTCCTCCAGGCCCCACCGGGGAGCTGTTTTTT.